This T cell receptor (beta chain) was captured by sequencing in a study of shared clonotypes between healthy human individuals. Study background: The plates for each donor numbered three CD4 naive, three CD4 memory, two CD8 naive and one CD8 memory.

The donors were all Caucasian adults (living in Nashville, Tennessee). Generated by immunoSEQ multiplex PCR, the TCRdb table keeps only in-frame clones and is missing some. This sample has hundreds of thousands of clones, with about 96% found just once. The ends were cut back, 0 bases at V and 7 bases at J, with 17 bases in the middle. The CDR3 is 16 amino acids. CDR1 and CDR2 from the germline V gene are SGDLS and YYNGEE. General observations from the study: What limited the represented genetic and exposure-history diversity was the small number of donors. In the sorted subsets, rarefaction showed sequencing was incomplete despite large depth.

About this clone itself: Its antigen remains unidentified.

Sequencing used memory CD8+ T cells sorted from blood. Subset reported: CD45RO+ cells pooled with CCR7-negative TemRA cells. The receptor comes from a man younger than 40 in good health. J is TRBJ2-4 and V is TRBV9; possible D gene TRBD1, 6 bases. This chain's CDR3 is CASSVGLGRGSNIQYF. As DNA, the CDR3 is TGTGCCAGCAGCGTAGGTTTGGGCAGGGGATCTAACATTCAGTACTTC.